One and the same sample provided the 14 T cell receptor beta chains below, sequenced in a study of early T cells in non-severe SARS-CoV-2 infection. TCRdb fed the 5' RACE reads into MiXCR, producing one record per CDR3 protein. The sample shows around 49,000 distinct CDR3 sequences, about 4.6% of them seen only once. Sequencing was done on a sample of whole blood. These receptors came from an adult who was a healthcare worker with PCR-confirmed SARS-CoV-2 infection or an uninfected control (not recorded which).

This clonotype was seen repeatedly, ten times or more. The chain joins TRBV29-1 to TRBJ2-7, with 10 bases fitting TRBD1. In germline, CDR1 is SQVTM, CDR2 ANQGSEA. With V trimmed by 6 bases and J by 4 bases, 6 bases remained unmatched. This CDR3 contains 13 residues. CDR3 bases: TGCAGCGTGCTGGGACAGGGGAATTACGAGCAGTACTTC. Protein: CSVLGQGNYEQYF.

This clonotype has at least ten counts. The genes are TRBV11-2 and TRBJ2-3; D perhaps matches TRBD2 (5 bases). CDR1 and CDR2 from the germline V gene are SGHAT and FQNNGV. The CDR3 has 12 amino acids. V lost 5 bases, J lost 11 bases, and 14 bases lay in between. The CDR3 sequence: CASSRGQAEQYF. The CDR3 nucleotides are TGTGCCAGCAGCCGCGGGCAGGCGGAGCAGTATTTT.

For the CDR3, the DNA is TGTGCCAGCAGCTTAGACAGGGGATACAACTATGGCTACACCTTC. Its protein product is CASSLDRGYNYGYTF. The chain uses TRBV7-9 and TRBJ1-2, with 7 bases that match TRBD1. The CDR3 is made up of 15 amino acids. Germline V gene data show CDR1 as SEHNR and CDR2 as FQNEAQ (reference sequence). V shed 1 base, J shed 2 bases, and the junction held 4 bases outside the gene matches.

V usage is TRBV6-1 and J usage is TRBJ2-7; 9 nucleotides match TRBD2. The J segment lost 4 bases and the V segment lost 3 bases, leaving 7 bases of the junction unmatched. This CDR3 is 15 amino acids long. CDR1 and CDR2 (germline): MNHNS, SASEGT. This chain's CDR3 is CASSDDASGKYEQYF. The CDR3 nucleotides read TGTGCCAGCAGTGATGACGCTAGCGGGAAATACGAGCAGTACTTC.

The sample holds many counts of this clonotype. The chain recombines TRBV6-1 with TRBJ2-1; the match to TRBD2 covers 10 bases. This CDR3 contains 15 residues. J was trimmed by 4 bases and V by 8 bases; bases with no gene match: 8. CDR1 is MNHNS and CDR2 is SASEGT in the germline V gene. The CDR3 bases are TGTGCCAGCCAGAGCGGGACTAGCGTTTACAATGAGCAGTTCTTC. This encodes CASQSGTSVYNEQFF.

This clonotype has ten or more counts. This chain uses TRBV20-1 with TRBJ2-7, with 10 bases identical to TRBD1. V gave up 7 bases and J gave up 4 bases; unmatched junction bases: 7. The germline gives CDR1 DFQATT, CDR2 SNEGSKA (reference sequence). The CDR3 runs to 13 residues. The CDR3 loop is CSVQTGGAYEQYF. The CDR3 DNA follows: TGCAGTGTACAGACAGGGGGCGCGTACGAGCAGTACTTC.

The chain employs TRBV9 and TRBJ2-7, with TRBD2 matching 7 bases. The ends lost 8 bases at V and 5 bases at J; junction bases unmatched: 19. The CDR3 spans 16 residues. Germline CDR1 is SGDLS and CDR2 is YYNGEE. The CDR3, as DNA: TGTGCCAGTTCTACAGGTAGCGGGTTCCCTGGGGACGAGCAGTACTTC. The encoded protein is CASSTGSGFPGDEQYF.

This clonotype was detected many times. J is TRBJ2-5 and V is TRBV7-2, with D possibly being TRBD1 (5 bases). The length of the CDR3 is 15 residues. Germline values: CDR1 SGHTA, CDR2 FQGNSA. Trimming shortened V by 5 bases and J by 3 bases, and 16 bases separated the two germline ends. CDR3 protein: CASSPIIGAEETQYF. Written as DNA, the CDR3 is TGTGCCAGCAGCCCCATTATTGGGGCAGAAGAGACCCAGTACTTC. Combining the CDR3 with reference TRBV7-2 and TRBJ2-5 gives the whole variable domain GAGVSQSPSNKVTEKGKDVELRCDPISGHTALYWYRQSLGQGLEFLIYFQGNSAPDKSGLPSDRFSAERTGGSVSTLTIQRTQQEDSAVYLCASSPIIGAEETQYFGPGTRLLVL.

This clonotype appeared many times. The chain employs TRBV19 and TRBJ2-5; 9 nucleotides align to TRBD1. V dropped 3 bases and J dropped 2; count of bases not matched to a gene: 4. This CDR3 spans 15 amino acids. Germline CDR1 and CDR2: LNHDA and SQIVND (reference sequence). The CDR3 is CASSMWGQGQETQYF. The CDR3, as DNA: TGTGCCAGTAGTATGTGGGGACAGGGTCAAGAGACCCAGTACTTC.

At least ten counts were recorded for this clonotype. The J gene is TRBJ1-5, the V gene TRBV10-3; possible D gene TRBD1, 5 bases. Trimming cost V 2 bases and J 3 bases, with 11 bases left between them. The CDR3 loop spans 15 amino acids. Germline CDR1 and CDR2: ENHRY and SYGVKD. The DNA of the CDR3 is TGTGCCATCAGTGAGAGGGGCAGGGACAATCAGCCCCAGCATTTT. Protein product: CAISERGRDNQPQHF.

CDR3 nucleotide sequence: TGTGCCAGTAGTCATCTGACTGGAAATCAAGAGACCCAGTACTTC. Translated: CASSHLTGNQETQYF. The chain combines TRBV19 with TRBJ2-5; no definite D call. CDR1 is LNHDA, CDR2 SQIVND, per germline (reference sequence). V gave up 5 bases and J gave up 2 bases, with 15 bases separating them. The CDR3 covers 15 residues.

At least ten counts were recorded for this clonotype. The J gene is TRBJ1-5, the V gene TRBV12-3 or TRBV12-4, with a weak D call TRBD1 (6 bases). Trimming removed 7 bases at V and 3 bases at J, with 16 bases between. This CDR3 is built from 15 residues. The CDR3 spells CASTLGGLVNQPQHF. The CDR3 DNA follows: TGTGCCAGCACCCTCGGGGGGCTGGTCAATCAGCCCCAGCATTTT.

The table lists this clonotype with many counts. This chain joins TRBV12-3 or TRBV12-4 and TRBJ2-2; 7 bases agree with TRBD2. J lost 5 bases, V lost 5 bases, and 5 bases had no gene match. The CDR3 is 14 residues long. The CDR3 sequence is CASSQGLDTGELFF. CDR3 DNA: TGTGCCAGCAGTCAAGGACTAGATACCGGGGAGCTGTTTTTT.

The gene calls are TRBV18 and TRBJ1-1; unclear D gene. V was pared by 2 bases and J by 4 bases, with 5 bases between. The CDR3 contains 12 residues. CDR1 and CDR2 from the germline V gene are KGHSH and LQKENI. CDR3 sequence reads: CASSPLGTEAFF. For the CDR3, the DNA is TGTGCCAGCTCACCATTGGGCACTGAAGCTTTCTTT. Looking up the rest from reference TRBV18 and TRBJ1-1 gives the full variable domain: NAGVMQNPRHLVRRRGQEARLRCSPMKGHSHVYWYRQLPEEGLKFMVYLQKENIIDESGMPKERFSAEFPKEGPSILRIQQVVRGDSAAYFCASSPLGTEAFFGQGTRLTVV.